The 15 T cell receptor beta chains below were found in one sample sequenced in a study of response to subunit inactivated influenza vaccine. TCRdb redid the calling of the RT-PCR reads with MiXCR, one entry per CDR3 protein. The top ten clones hold 11% of a sample with approximately 680,000 distinct CDR3 sequences, 15% to 18% of them seen once. The sample was PBMCs from blood, taken less than 13 days after vaccination. These receptors were taken from a man in his fifties who received an inactivated influenza vaccine.

This clonotype has more than one count but fewer than ten. The gene calls are TRBV30 and TRBJ1-4; D perhaps matches TRBD1 (5 bases). This CDR3 is built from 13 residues. Deletions cut 2 bases from V and 6 bases from J, with 10 bases between. Germline loops: CDR1 GTSNPN, CDR2 SVGIG (reference sequence). CDR3 protein: CAWSPGNYEKLFF. The CDR3 DNA follows: TGTGCCTGGAGTCCAGGGAATTATGAAAAACTGTTTTTT.

The J gene is TRBJ2-3, the V gene TRBV18; no reliable D call. CDR1 KGHSH and CDR2 LQKENI come from the germline V gene. The CDR3 is 15 amino acids. With 0 bases removed from V and 2 bases from J, the gap between germline ends came to 9 bases. The CDR3 sequence is CASSPPDLPTDTQYF. The CDR3 DNA follows: TGTGCCAGCTCACCACCGGATTTACCCACAGATACGCAGTATTTT. The full variable domain, in which reference TRBV18 and TRBJ2-3 provide the parts outside the CDR3, is NAGVMQNPRHLVRRRGQEARLRCSPMKGHSHVYWYRQLPEEGLKFMVYLQKENIIDESGMPKERFSAEFPKEGPSILRIQQVVRGDSAAYFCASSPPDLPTDTQYFGPGTRLTVL.

CDR3 amino acids: CASSLTSGGFYEQYF. Written as DNA, the CDR3 is TGTGCCAGCAGCTTGACTAGCGGGGGATTTTACGAGCAGTACTTC. The genes are TRBV7-9 and TRBJ2-7; 12 nucleotides line up with TRBD2. Unmatched junction bases numbered 4, after V lost 3 bases and J lost 4 bases. This CDR3 region has 15 residues. The germline V gene has CDR1 SEHNR and CDR2 FQNEAQ (reference sequence).

This clonotype appeared a few times. V gene TRBV20-1 combines with J gene TRBJ2-3; 13 bases map to TRBD2. The length of the CDR3 is 15 residues. Germline CDR1 reads DFQATT; CDR2 reads SNEGSKA (reference sequence). J was trimmed by 3 bases and V by 5 bases; bases with no gene match: 5. Here the CDR3 DNA reads TGCAGTGCTGGGGGACTAGCGGGGCCAACAGATACGCAGTATTTT. This encodes CSAGGLAGPTDTQYF.

This clonotype was seen at least ten times. V is TRBV28 and J is TRBJ2-7; D gene unclear. Looked up from germline, CDR1 is MDHEN and CDR2 is SYDVKM. V lost 4 bases and J 6 bases, leaving 10 bases between the germline ends. The CDR3 is made up of 12 amino acids. CDR3: CASSSYTSEQYF. In nucleotides, the CDR3 is TGTGCCAGCAGTTCGTATACGTCCGAGCAGTACTTC.

The rearrangement joins TRBV7-2 to TRBJ2-1; weak D call: TRBD2 (6 bases). From germline, CDR1 is SGHTA and CDR2 FQGNSA. The CDR3 has 15 amino acids. V gave up 3 bases and J gave up 1 base, with 10 bases separating them. The CDR3 reads CASSFTGESYNEQFF. In DNA form, the CDR3 reads TGTGCCAGCAGCTTTACGGGGGAGTCCTACAATGAGCAGTTCTTC.

This clonotype has ten or more counts. The chain combines TRBV4-3 with TRBJ2-7; D may be TRBD1 or TRBD2 (6 bases each). V lost 0 bases, J lost 4 bases, and 10 bases lay in between. The CDR3 is 14 residues long. The germline V gene has CDR1 LGHNA and CDR2 YSLEER. The CDR3 DNA reads TGCGCCAGCAGCCAAGATCGGGGGCCTTACGAGCAGTACTTC. Its translation: CASSQDRGPYEQYF.

This clonotype has a handful of counts. The J gene is TRBJ2-5, the V gene TRBV5-1; 8 bases match TRBD1. The V segment lost 5 bases and the J segment 6 bases; nucleotides outside the gene matches: 6. From germline, CDR1 is SGHRS and CDR2 YFSETQ. The CDR3 covers 13 residues. The CDR3 nucleotides are TGCGCCAGCAGGATACAGGGGGGCAAGACCCAGTACTTC. It is translated as CASRIQGGKTQYF.

This clonotype has just a few counts. V gene TRBV20-1 combines with J gene TRBJ2-7, with D perhaps TRBD1 or TRBD2 (6 bases each). Germline values: CDR1 DFQATT, CDR2 SNEGSKA (reference sequence). CDR3 length: 14 amino acids. V gave up 6 bases and J gave up 2 bases, with 17 bases separating them. The CDR3 protein is CSAVGGGRPYEQYF. The CDR3 DNA reads TGCAGTGCGGTCGGTGGGGGGCGACCCTACGAGCAGTACTTC.

This clonotype has just a few counts. The chain joins TRBV15 to TRBJ2-5, with 11 bases aligning to TRBD2. Looked up from germline, CDR1 is LNHNV and CDR2 is YYDKDF (reference sequence). There are 16 residues in the CDR3. Losses at the gene ends were 0 bases for V and 4 bases for J; bases not matched to a gene: 4. The CDR3 nucleotides read TGTGCCACCAGCAGAGATATACTAGCGGGGGCAGAGACCCAGTACTTC. It translates to CATSRDILAGAETQYF. The variable domain in full, completed from reference TRBV15 and TRBJ2-5, reads DAMVIQNPRYQVTQFGKPVTLSCSQTLNHNVMYWYQQKSSQAPKLLFHYYDKDFNNEADTPDNFQSRRPNTSFCFLDIRSPGLGDTAMYLCATSRDILAGAETQYFGPGTRLLVL.

In its sample, this clonotype was seen a few times. The chain joins TRBV9 to TRBJ2-6; D is undetermined. Germline values: CDR1 SGDLS, CDR2 YYNGEE. There are 14 residues in the CDR3. V lost 7 bases to trimming and J lost 4 bases, with 12 bases between them. CDR3 DNA: TGTGCCAGCGGTGGGCAGGCCGGGGCCAACGTCCTGACTTTC. Translation gives CASGGQAGANVLTF.

This clonotype was detected many times. The rearrangement uses TRBV4-3 and TRBJ1-5; a weak D match, TRBD1 (5 bases). In germline, CDR1 is LGHNA, CDR2 YSLEER. The CDR3 spans 16 residues. Trimming removed 0 bases from V and 3 bases from J, with 12 bases in between. CDR3 sequence reads: CASSQDWGRVNQPQHF. The CDR3 region has the DNA TGCGCCAGCAGCCAAGATTGGGGCCGAGTCAATCAGCCCCAGCATTTT.

This chain uses TRBV10-3 with TRBJ2-3; D remains unclear. The germline CDR1 and CDR2 sequences are ENHRY and SYGVKD. Trimming removed 0 bases at V and 0 bases at J, with 7 bases between. This CDR3 is 15 amino acids long. The CDR3 coding sequence is TGTGCCATCAGTGAGTCAGGCCTGAGCACAGATACGCAGTATTTT. This translates into CAISESGLSTDTQYF.

This clonotype came up a few times. The chain carries TRBV12-3 or TRBV12-4 and TRBJ2-1; 7 bases map to TRBD2. J gave up 9 bases and V 6 bases, and 8 bases lay outside the gene matches. The CDR3 covers 13 residues. CDR3 amino acids: CASSAGLVGEQFF. The CDR3 nucleotides are TGTGCCAGCAGCGCCGGACTAGTCGGTGAGCAGTTCTTC.

This clonotype was counted only a few times. The CDR3 region is CASRAGGSYEQYF. The CDR3 nucleotides read TGTGCCAGCAGAGCGGGAGGGTCGTACGAGCAGTACTTC. The chain carries TRBV25-1 and TRBJ2-7; 10 bases match TRBD2. J was trimmed by 4 bases and V by 6 bases; bases with no gene match: 3. The CDR3 totals 13 residues. Germline V lookup: CDR1 MGHDK, CDR2 SYGVNS.